Listed below are T cell receptor beta chains from one sample, sequenced in a study of blood T cell repertoires in COVID-19. The protocol was immunoSEQ multiplex PCR, while the TCRdb copy is restricted to in-frame clones and leaves out a portion. The sample contains 200,000 to 250,000 clones, 65% to 90% of which appear only once. Sequenced: peripheral blood. These receptors originate from a woman aged 65 to 85 with COVID-19, enrolled during active disease. Both conserved end residues are part of each CDR3. D genes are given only for firm matches.

. TRBJ2-1 TRBV7-2 CASTTGTFGYNEQFF TGTGCCAGCACCACAGGAACCTTCGGCTACAATGAGCAGTTCTTC
. TRBJ1-2 TRBV11-2 CASSLSVLLSSYGYTF TGTGCCAGCAGCTTATCGGTGCTCCTAAGTAGCTATGGCTACACCTTC
. TRBJ1-6 TRBV19 CASRTRSSPLHF TGTGCCAGTAGAACTCGAAGCTCACCCCTCCACTTT
TRBD2 TRBJ2-3 TRBV7-9 CASSLVAGPGVLTDTQYF TGTGCCAGCAGCTTAGTAGCGGGACCTGGGGTGTTGACAGATACGCAGTATTTT
. TRBJ1-3 TRBV18 CASSPFPGEGSGNTIYF TGTGCCAGCTCACCATTTCCAGGGGAAGGCTCTGGAAACACCATATATTTT
. TRBJ1-2 TRBV5-6 CASSLEQGRGYTF TGTGCCAGCAGCTTGGAACAGGGACGTGGCTACACCTTC
. TRBJ2-3 TRBV7-2 CASSSGGAQYF TGTGCCAGCAGCTCTGGAGGGGCGCAGTATTTT
TRBD2 TRBJ2-1 TRBV30 CAWSVGLAGVVQFF TGTGCCTGGAGTGTCGGTCTAGCGGGAGTGGTCCAGTTCTTC
TRBD1 TRBJ2-1 TRBV6-5 CASSPDRGYNEQFF TGTGCCAGCAGCCCGGACAGGGGTTACAATGAGCAGTTCTTC
TRBD1 TRBJ2-7 TRBV6-2/TRBV6-3 CASSPDRSPSYEQYF TGTGCCAGCAGTCCGGACAGGAGCCCCTCCTACGAGCAGTACTTC
TRBD1 TRBJ2-2 TRBV18 CASSPLQGATTGELFF TGTGCCAGCTCACCACTTCAGGGGGCTACCACCGGGGAGCTGTTTTTT
. TRBJ1-6 TRBV6-4 CASSATVDSPLHF TGTGCCAGCAGTGCGACAGTGGATTCACCCCTCCACTTT
TRBD2 TRBJ2-3 TRBV7-2 CASSLVGSGGSDTQYF TGTGCCAGCAGCTTAGTTGGTAGCGGGGGCTCAGATACGCAGTATTTT
. TRBJ1-1 TRBV12-5 CASGSPGVNTEAFF TGTGCTAGTGGTTCCCCAGGGGTGAACACTGAAGCTTTCTTT